Listed below are T cell receptor beta chains from one sample, sequenced in a study of T-cell memory formation after mild COVID-19. Via MiXCR, TCRdb re-called the 5' RACE reads, giving one row per CDR3 protein. The sample comprises 130,000 to 150,000 distinct CDR3 sequences, roughly 21% of which are singletons, and approximately 2.4% rests with the top ten. Sample: PBMCs or a T cell subset sorted from them (not recorded which). Receptors originate from an adult woman who had mild COVID-19 (a few samples of this study predate the infection). Cell type and time point are not known. The CDR3 runs from the conserved cysteine through the conserved F or W.

J | V | length | CDR3
TRBJ1-4 | TRBV2 | 14 | CASSVRVANEKLFF
TRBJ2-1 | TRBV7-9 | 13 | CASSLDPGRASSF
TRBJ2-7 | TRBV24-1 | 15 | CATSDHDRGLDEQYF
TRBJ2-1 | TRBV24-1 | 13 | CATSDLDYNEQFF
TRBJ2-1 | TRBV9 | 18 | CASSPGGQGAWSYNEQFF
TRBJ2-2 | TRBV24-1 | 15 | CATSDWYSYTGELFF
TRBJ2-2 | TRBV10-2 | 15 | CASSDRGQITGELFF
TRBJ2-7 | TRBV7-2 | 15 | CASSLRSSGGDEQYF
TRBJ2-2 | TRBV4-1 | 16 | CASRRSWREGPGELFF
TRBJ2-5 | TRBV10-2 | 15 | CASNLGQARGETQYF
TRBJ2-7 | TRBV19 | 13 | CASNRGVSYEQYF
TRBJ1-2 | TRBV29-1 | 11 | CSVGGSWGYTF
TRBJ1-2 | TRBV4-2 | 16 | CASSSQGASFNYGYTF
TRBJ2-7 | TRBV6-5 | 12 | CASSQGFYEQYF
TRBJ1-2 | TRBV6-5 | 15 | CASSYSPGGRYGHTF
TRBJ2-2 | TRBV6-1 | 14 | CASSEDQWAGELFF
TRBJ1-3 | TRBV3-1 | 16 | CASSPREGFSGNTIYF
TRBJ1-1 | TRBV24-1 | 16 | CATSDLWQGWNGEAFF
TRBJ1-1 | TRBV20-1 | 14 | CSAREWGANTEAFF
TRBJ2-1 | TRBV18 | 16 | CASSPGTSGSLNEQFF
TRBJ2-1 | TRBV12-3/TRBV12-4 | 15 | CASSLARTFYNEQFF
TRBJ1-6 | TRBV19 | 16 | CASSERTGVFGSPLHF
TRBJ1-1 | TRBV6-6 | 17 | CASSYTGQGAVGTEAFF
TRBJ1-5 | TRBV19 | 15 | CASSRGRDSNQPQHF
TRBJ1-4 | TRBV18 | 14 | CASSPGATNEKLFF
TRBJ1-5 | TRBV5-1 | 13 | CASSLEAGWPQHF
TRBJ1-2 | TRBV5-1 | 13 | CASSSDWLFGYTF
TRBJ1-1 | TRBV7-6 | 13 | CASSLASGAGAFF
TRBJ2-1 | TRBV5-1 | 18 | CASSSGTLLAGGYHEQFF
TRBJ2-5 | TRBV9 | 13 | CASSVGAGETQYF
TRBJ2-1 | TRBV29-1 | 13 | CSAGTGGHNEQFF
TRBJ1-1 | TRBV19 | 12 | CARPGGGTEAFF
TRBJ2-1 | TRBV11-2 | 16 | CASSLGRASGTNEQFF
TRBJ2-5 | TRBV30 | 13 | CAWAQGAGETQYF
TRBJ1-1 | TRBV12-3/TRBV12-4 | 12 | CASSSGQGKAFF
TRBJ2-7 | TRBV28 | 14 | CASSTRTGGYEQYF
TRBJ2-2 | TRBV6-6 | 15 | CASSYGVKNTGELFF
TRBJ2-7 | TRBV6-2/TRBV6-3 | 13 | CASSAADAYEQYF
TRBJ2-3 | TRBV24-1 | 17 | CATSDPIGGGYTDTQYF
TRBJ2-1 | TRBV7-2 | 12 | CASSVGTVAQFF
TRBJ2-1 | TRBV7-9 | 17 | CASSLAGVEAGGIGQLF
TRBJ1-1 | TRBV7-9 | 12 | CASSSKLIEAFF
TRBJ1-4 | TRBV5-1 | 15 | CASSTSGQEDEKLFF
TRBJ1-1 | TRBV6-6 | 12 | CASSSQQGRAFF
TRBJ2-5 | TRBV5-1 | 15 | CASSSLGDRQETQYF
TRBJ1-1 | TRBV5-1 | 13 | CTSSRGRDTEAFF
TRBJ2-1 | TRBV11-2 | 12 | CASSPKRDEQFF
TRBJ2-3 | TRBV2 | 17 | CASGRLSGRAGTDTQYF
TRBJ2-5 | TRBV21-1 | 16 | CASSTTYRDKQETQYF
TRBJ2-4 | TRBV11-2 | 14 | CASSWGLLPRIQYF
TRBJ1-5 | TRBV7-8 | 14 | CASSLWESNQPQHF
TRBJ2-7 | TRBV6-2/TRBV6-3 | 16 | CASRYPHGRSSYEQYF
TRBJ1-5 | TRBV2 | 15 | CASSVAGVGNQPQHF
TRBJ1-5 | TRBV3-1 | 14 | CASSQGERGQPQHF
TRBJ2-3 | TRBV11-2 | 16 | CASRQLAGIKANTQYF
TRBJ2-1 | TRBV11-2 | 19 | CASSFQIGRTSGRDNEQFF
TRBJ2-5 | TRBV10-3 | 13 | CAISESGGETQYF
TRBJ2-1 | TRBV20-1 | 11 | CSARPSHEQFF
TRBJ2-3 | TRBV11-2 | 12 | CASRPIAGGPSF
TRBJ1-2 | TRBV20-1 | 13 | CSARDPWTYGYTF